This T cell receptor (beta chain) is drawn from a study of monozygotic twins with inflammatory bowel disease. From its re-call of the 5' RACE reads, TCRdb lists each CDR3 protein once, without DNA. This listing includes over 350,000 distinct CDR3 sequences. Researchers isolated total RNA from whole blood without sorting T cells. CDR3 length: 14 amino acids. Germline CDR1 reads DFQATT; CDR2 reads SNEGSKA (reference sequence). The genes are TRBV20-1 and TRBJ1-1. Sequencing was carried out using blood. The receptor comes from a human donor with ulcerative colitis or Crohn's disease, or a healthy co-twin of an affected twin (not recorded which). This CDR3 reads CSAREWNRNTEAFF.